This TCR beta chain was retrieved from a study of T-cell reconstitution after alpha-beta-depleted transplantation in children. Study-wide findings and caveats: Two months or so post-transplant, alpha-beta T cells reportedly derived from several hundred expanded graft clones. It was surviving recipient T cells and thymic progenitors that gave some patients high TCRbeta diversity at day 60. T-cell numbers and diversity one year post-transplant derived largely from freshly generated T cells.

This clonotype was detected only a few times. Its antigen remains unknown. TCRbeta library construction was performed incorporating unique molecular identifiers. TCRdb recomputed calls from the PCR reads with MiXCR, one row per CDR3 protein. The sample contains over 150,000 distinct CDR3 sequences, approximately 6.3% of which appear only once. Germline V CDR1 and CDR2: DFQATT, SNEGSKA (reference sequence). The CDR3 is 13 residues long. The trim removed 2 bases at V and 4 bases at J, leaving 4 bases unmatched. The source was PBMCs, collected before TCRalphabeta/CD19-depleted stem cell transplant. The clonotype comes from a boy between 2 and 10 years old with acute lymphoblastic leukemia, due to receive a stem cell transplant. This chain links TRBV20-1 with TRBJ2-5, with 7 bases aligning to TRBD2. CDR3 in DNA: TGCAGTGCTAGACCACTAGCGATAGAGACCCAGTACTTC. Amino acids: CSARPLAIETQYF.